Below, 27 T cell receptor beta chains from the same sample are listed, as sequenced in a study of human T cells and chemical hapten exposure. MiXCR, run by TCRdb on the RACE reads, gives a single entry per CDR3 protein. The sample lists some 250,000 distinct CDR3 sequences; around 7% were seen once. Time point indicated: pre-sensitization, week 0. As for treatment: therapeutic diphenylcyclopropenone sensitization with weekly scalp DPC. This material consisted of whole blood, taken in connection with sensitization to the hapten diphenylcyclopropenone (DPC). The source is a man between 18 and 29 years old with alopecia areata. Some clones in this sample may be carry-over from other donors' samples.

The table lists this clonotype with a few counts. The rearrangement joins TRBV29-1 to TRBJ2-2; tentatively, D is TRBD1 (5 bases). The CDR3 is 13 residues long. V was cut by 7 bases and J by 6 bases, with 15 bases left in between. Germline V lookup: CDR1 SQVTM, CDR2 ANQGSEA. DNA of the CDR3: TGCAGCGCCCGATCGACAGTCTCCGGGGAGCTGTTTTTT. As protein: CSARSTVSGELFF.

The chain carries TRBV20-1 and TRBJ1-2; D ambiguous. The germline V gene has CDR1 DFQATT and CDR2 SNEGSKA (reference sequence). V was clipped by 3 bases and J by 8 bases, with 10 bases between them. The CDR3 extends over 11 amino acids. The CDR3 bases are TGCAGTGCTAGTAATATCGGCGGCTACACCTTC. It yields the protein CSASNIGGYTF.

Concerning this clonotype: The junction shows a germline mismatch at one end, possibly a read error. This chain connects TRBV18 to TRBJ2-5, with D hard to call. The CDR3 extends over 12 amino acids. Germline V gene sequence: CDR1 KGHSH, CDR2 LQKENI. DNA for the CDR3: TGTGCCAGCTCACCACCTCAAGGGACCCAGTACTTC. Translated, it gives CASSPPQGTQYF.

There are a few counts of this clonotype. This chain connects TRBV7-2 to TRBJ2-2; TRBD2 is a possible D gene (7 bases). V gave up 5 bases and J gave up 4 bases, with 20 bases separating them. Germline CDR1 and CDR2: SGHTA and FQGNSA. This CDR3 is built from 17 residues. The CDR3 here is CASSPVFSRGGTGELFF. CDR3 nucleotide sequence: TGTGCCAGCAGCCCCGTGTTTTCTAGGGGGGGCACCGGGGAGCTGTTTTTT.

This clonotype was observed a few times. The V and J genes are TRBV7-2 and TRBJ1-1; tentative D call: TRBD1 (5 bases). Trimming shortened V by 4 bases and J by 4 bases, and 10 bases separated the two germline ends. Germline CDR1 and CDR2: SGHTA and FQGNSA. CDR3 length: 13 amino acids. The CDR3 DNA reads TGTGCCAGCAGCTCGGGGCGCCTCACTGAAGCTTTCTTT. This codes for CASSSGRLTEAFF. The full variable domain, with the rest looked up from reference TRBV7-2 and TRBJ1-1, is GAGVSQSPSNKVTEKGKDVELRCDPISGHTALYWYRQSLGQGLEFLIYFQGNSAPDKSGLPSDRFSAERTGGSVSTLTIQRTQQEDSAVYLCASSSGRLTEAFFGQGTRLTVV.

This clonotype was counted between two and nine times. The rearrangement links TRBV28 to TRBJ1-2, with D unclear. Trimming pared 4 bases from V and 3 bases from J, leaving 3 bases between. CDR1 and CDR2 (germline): MDHEN, SYDVKM. The CDR3 has 11 residues. CDR3 bases: TGTGCCAGCAGTTCCCACTATGGCTACACCTTC. Protein product: CASSSHYGYTF.

The chain joins TRBV5-1 to TRBJ2-4, with D possibly matching TRBD1 (6 bases). The germline V gene encodes CDR1 SGHRS and CDR2 YFSETQ. Trimming left V 1 base short and J 5 bases short, with 19 bases between. The CDR3 contains 17 residues. In DNA, the CDR3 is TGCGCCAGCAGCTTGACAGGGTTTCATACGGGTGAAAACATTCAGTACTTC. This codes for CASSLTGFHTGENIQYF. Supplemented by reference TRBV5-1 and TRBJ2-4, the full variable domain reads KAGVTQTPRYLIKTRGQQVTLSCSPISGHRSVSWYQQTPGQGLQFLFEYFSETQRNKGNFPGRFSGRQFSNSRSEMNVSTLELGDSALYLCASSLTGFHTGENIQYFGAGTRLSVL.

The table lists this clonotype with a few counts. The V call is TRBV5-6, the J call TRBJ2-7; 8 nucleotides align to TRBD1. Germline assignment: CDR1 SGHDT and CDR2 YYEEEE. The CDR3 has 12 amino acids. After removal of 4 bases from V and 13 bases from J, the junction contained 10 bases not matched to a gene. CDR3 region: CASSREPGQEYV. CDR3 DNA: TGTGCCAGCAGCAGAGAGCCGGGACAGGAATACGTC.

J is TRBJ1-5 and V is TRBV25-1; D is unclear. Germline-derived CDR1 and CDR2 are MGHDK and SYGVNS. CDR3 size: 15 residues. V dropped 6 bases and J dropped 0 bases, with 12 bases sitting between them. In nucleotides, the CDR3 is TGTGCCAGCAGCCCCTCGGCGGATAGCAATCAGCCCCAGCATTTT. This encodes CASSPSADSNQPQHF.

This clonotype appeared a few times. The gene calls are TRBV6-2 or TRBV6-3 and TRBJ2-5; D may be TRBD2 (5 bases). Trimming shortened V by 6 bases and J by 4 bases, and 24 bases separated the two germline ends. Germline V lookup: CDR1 MNHEY, CDR2 SVGEGT. The CDR3 is 17 residues long. This CDR3 is CASSQGRYRDFRETQYF. The CDR3 nucleotides are TGTGCCAGCAGCCAAGGAAGATACCGGGATTTTCGAGAGACCCAGTACTTC.

This clonotype was counted between two and nine times. This chain uses TRBV7-9 with TRBJ2-5; D is unclear. CDR1 SEHNR and CDR2 FQNEAQ come from the germline V gene (reference sequence). V was clipped by 3 bases and J by 7 bases, with 9 bases between them. This CDR3 comprises 12 residues. CDR3 residues: CASSFPVGTQYF. CDR3 bases: TGTGCCAGCAGCTTCCCTGTAGGGACCCAGTACTTC.

At least ten counts were recorded for this clonotype. The chain has TRBV29-1 and TRBJ1-3; perhaps TRBD1 as D (5 bases). This CDR3 region has 18 residues. Germline loops: CDR1 SQVTM, CDR2 ANQGSEA. The ends were cut back, 4 bases at V and 0 bases at J, with 22 bases in the middle. The CDR3 region is CSVVWAGNYHNSGNTIYF. The CDR3 DNA sequence: TGCAGCGTTGTATGGGCAGGGAACTACCACAACTCTGGAAACACCATATATTTT.

This clonotype appeared many times. J is TRBJ1-4 and V is TRBV9; 8 nucleotides line up with TRBD1. The CDR3 extends over 13 amino acids. In germline, CDR1 is SGDLS, CDR2 YYNGEE. J lost 4 bases, V lost 7 bases, and 3 bases had no gene match. The CDR3 DNA sequence: TGTGCCAGCGCGGGACAGGATAATGAAAAACTGTTTTTT. Residues: CASAGQDNEKLFF.

The V call is TRBV9, the J call TRBJ2-2; D is perhaps TRBD1 or TRBD2 (5 bases each). Germline-derived CDR1 and CDR2 are SGDLS and YYNGEE. This CDR3 is built from 13 residues. V was shortened by 7 bases and J by 3 bases, with 10 bases between the two germline ends. The CDR3 region has the DNA TGTGCCAGCCTAAGAGGGGACACCGGGGAGCTGTTTTTT. Translating gives CASLRGDTGELFF.

This chain connects TRBV6-1 to TRBJ2-7; the match to TRBD2 covers 9 bases. This CDR3 region has 14 residues. V trimming: 7 bases; J trimming: 2 bases; junction bases outside the gene matches: 6. Germline V gives CDR1 MNHNS, CDR2 SASEGT. The CDR3: CASTGVAGAYEQYV. The DNA of the CDR3 is TGTGCCAGCACTGGAGTAGCGGGGGCCTACGAGCAGTACGTC.

This clonotype has ten or more counts. A junction end diverges from the germline sequence, so it may reflect a read error. The chain has TRBV6-2 or TRBV6-3 and TRBJ2-2; TRBD1 aligns across 9 bases. The CDR3 contains 13 residues. Germline V gives CDR1 MNHEY, CDR2 SVGEGT. The CDR3 nucleotides read TGTGCCAACAGTGGGACAGGGACCGGGGAGCTGTTTTTT. This translates into CANSGTGTGELFF.

This chain joins TRBV6-5 and TRBJ2-3; 7 bases are shared with TRBD2. CDR3 length: 15 residues. Germline V gives CDR1 MNHEY, CDR2 SVGAGI. The V segment lost 2 bases and the J segment 6 bases; nucleotides outside the gene matches: 8. The CDR3 spells CASSYGGEPSDTQYF. The CDR3, as DNA: TGTGCCAGCAGTTACGGGGGGGAGCCGTCGGATACGCAGTATTTT.

This clonotype was seen more than once but under ten times. This chain uses TRBV11-2 with TRBJ2-7; D perhaps matches TRBD1 (5 bases). The V gene's germline CDR1 is SGHAT and CDR2 FQNNGV. V was cut by 2 bases and J by 2 bases, with 13 bases left in between. The CDR3 sequence is 15 residues long. The CDR3 protein is CASSLWQGEPYEQYF. The CDR3 region has the DNA TGTGCCAGCAGCTTATGGCAGGGTGAGCCCTACGAGCAGTACTTC.

Of note for this clonotype: The junction departs from germline at one end; a sequencing error may be responsible. V usage is TRBV12-3 or TRBV12-4 and J usage is TRBJ2-1, with D possibly being TRBD1 (5 bases). The CDR3 is 13 residues long. CDR3 coding DNA: TGTGCCAGCAGTTTAGCGGGAAGGGGAAAGGTTAATTTC. Its translation: CASSLAGRGKVNF.

This clonotype appeared a few times. This chain links TRBV18 with TRBJ2-2, with D perhaps TRBD1 or TRBD2 (5 bases each). The germline CDR1 and CDR2 sequences are KGHSH and LQKENI. Trimming shortened V by 6 bases and J by 4 bases, and 9 bases separated the two germline ends. This CDR3 spans 13 amino acids. CDR3 DNA: TGTGCCAGCTCCCTCGGGACCACCGGGGAGCTGTTTTTT. Translation gives CASSLGTTGELFF.

This clonotype has a count of ten or more. J is TRBJ2-5 and V is TRBV10-3, with 9 positions matching TRBD1. The CDR3 is made up of 12 amino acids. The ends lost 4 bases at V and 8 bases at J; junction bases unmatched: 2. CDR1 is ENHRY and CDR2 is SYGVKD in the germline V gene. The CDR3 coding sequence is TGTGCCATCAGTGGGACAGGGGAAACCCAGTACTTC. This gives the protein CAISGTGETQYF.

The V call is TRBV20-1, the J call TRBJ2-3, with 11 positions matching TRBD2. The V gene's germline CDR1 is DFQATT and CDR2 SNEGSKA (reference sequence). The CDR3 contains 16 residues. The trim removed 4 bases at V and 1 base at J, leaving 7 bases unmatched. The DNA of the CDR3 is TGCAGTGCTATACCCGGGACTAGCGGAGGCACAGATACGCAGTATTTT. This codes for CSAIPGTSGGTDTQYF.

This chain uses TRBV4-3 with TRBJ1-5, with D unresolved. This CDR3 has 14 residues. The germline V gene has CDR1 LGHNA and CDR2 YSLEER. V was trimmed by 0 bases and J by 7 bases, leaving 10 bases between them. The CDR3, as DNA: TGCGCCAGCAGCCAAGATAGCGGGAGGCAGCCCCAGCATTTT. It yields the protein CASSQDSGRQPQHF.

Ten or more counts support this clonotype. This sequence joins TRBV7-3 and TRBJ2-1; 9 nucleotides agree with TRBD1. The trim removed 4 bases at V and 8 bases at J, leaving 6 bases unmatched. The CDR3 runs 14 residues. CDR1 and CDR2 (germline): SGHTA, FQGTGA. The CDR3 nucleotides read TGTGCCAGCAGCTCGGGACAGGGTCGGGATGAGCAGTTCTTC. This translates into CASSSGQGRDEQFF.

This clonotype was observed a few times. The chain carries TRBV3-1 and TRBJ1-5; D uncertain. Germline-derived CDR1 and CDR2 are LGHDT and YNNKEL (reference sequence). The CDR3 is 14 residues long. V lost 0 bases and J lost 2, with 5 bases in between. The CDR3 loop is CASSQDGRNQPQHF. The CDR3 DNA follows: TGTGCCAGCAGCCAAGACGGACGCAATCAGCCCCAGCATTTT.

The chain combines TRBV6-6 with TRBJ1-6; no reliable D call. This CDR3 contains 16 residues. Germline assignment: CDR1 MNHNY and CDR2 SVGAGI (reference sequence). The ends were cut back, 6 bases at V and 0 bases at J, with 12 bases in the middle. Here the CDR3 reads CASRISGSSYNSPLHF. In nucleotides, the CDR3 is TGTGCCAGCAGGATCAGTGGGAGCTCCTATAATTCACCCCTCCACTTT.

This clonotype was counted a few times. The chain recombines TRBV5-5 with TRBJ2-7; no definite D call. CDR1 is SGHKS and CDR2 is YYEKEE in the germline V gene (reference sequence). The CDR3 spans 15 residues. Trimming cost V 1 base and J 0 bases, with 11 bases left between them. The CDR3, as DNA: TGTGCCAGCAGCTTGCGGGTCGTACTCTCCTACGAGCAGTACTTC. Translating it yields CASSLRVVLSYEQYF.